These 15 T cell receptor beta chains share one sample of origin, sequenced in a study of blood T cell repertoires in COVID-19. This table comes from immunoSEQ multiplex PCR, and its TCRdb copy is limited to in-frame clones, with some not included. The data show under 55,000 clones, around nine tenths seen once. Sequencing input: peripheral blood. The receptor source for this set is a human donor in a cohort sampled during active COVID-19.

The chain is built from TRBV20-1 and TRBJ1-5; 7 nucleotides align to TRBD1. The V segment lost 3 bases and the J segment 6 bases; nucleotides outside the gene matches: 5. Germline values: CDR1 DFQATT, CDR2 SNEGSKA (reference sequence). The CDR3 sequence is 13 residues long. This CDR3 is CSASQGVGQPQHF. The CDR3 DNA reads TGCAGTGCTAGTCAGGGGGTCGGTCAGCCCCAGCATTTT.

This chain uses TRBV11-2 with TRBJ1-1, with 7 bases identical to TRBD1. The CDR3 is made up of 15 amino acids. The V and J ends lost 1 base and 4 bases, in that order; junction bases with no gene match: 6. Germline-derived CDR1 and CDR2 are SGHAT and FQNNGV. In nucleotides, the CDR3 is TGTGCCAGCAGCTTAGGGCCACAGGGGTCCACTGAAGCTTTCTTT. Encoded protein: CASSLGPQGSTEAFF.

The chain employs TRBV24-1 and TRBJ2-3, with TRBD2 matching over 9 bases. The CDR3 length is 15 residues. The ends lost 5 bases at V and 4 bases at J; junction bases unmatched: 6. The V gene's germline CDR1 is KGHDR and CDR2 SFDVKD. CDR3 sequence: CATSGVAGDSDTQYF. CDR3 DNA sequence: TGTGCCACCAGTGGCGTAGCGGGGGACTCAGATACGCAGTATTTT.

This rearrangement joins TRBV6-6 to TRBJ1-2; D gene uncertain. V lost 7 bases and J 1 base, leaving 13 bases between the germline ends. The CDR3 extends over 14 amino acids. CDR1 MNHNY and CDR2 SVGAGI come from the germline V gene (reference sequence). The CDR3 loop reads CASNTGTVNYGYTF. The CDR3 DNA reads TGTGCCAGCAATACGGGTACCGTTAACTATGGCTACACCTTC.

This clone was seen only a few times. V usage is TRBV9 and J usage is TRBJ2-3; D unclear. Germline-derived CDR1 and CDR2 are SGDLS and YYNGEE. This CDR3 is 12 amino acids long. Trimming left V 3 bases short and J 6 bases short, with 8 bases between. CDR3 protein: CASSDLYDTQYF. Here the CDR3 DNA reads TGTGCCAGCAGCGATCTCTACGATACGCAGTATTTT.

This clone was seen a few times. The chain employs TRBV12-5 and TRBJ1-5; 11 bases line up with TRBD1. V trimming: 5 bases; J trimming: 6 bases; junction bases outside the gene matches: 3. The CDR3 covers 14 residues. Germline V CDR1 and CDR2: LGHNT, FRNRAP. DNA of the CDR3: TGTGCTAGTGGTCTCGGGACAGGGGGTCAGCCCCAGCATTTT. As protein: CASGLGTGGQPQHF.

The V call is TRBV6-1, the J call TRBJ1-6; 9 bases match TRBD1. V shed 2 bases and J 7 bases; nucleotides not matched to a gene: 3. This CDR3 is 15 amino acids long. Germline assignment: CDR1 MNHNS and CDR2 SASEGT. The CDR3 sequence: CASSEQGQGNSPLHF. For the CDR3, the DNA is TGTGCCAGCAGTGAACAGGGACAGGGAAATTCACCCCTCCACTTT.

The rearrangement links TRBV20-1 to TRBJ2-1; unclear D gene. Germline values: CDR1 DFQATT, CDR2 SNEGSKA (reference sequence). Trimming pared 3 bases from V and 0 bases from J, leaving 9 bases between. The CDR3 extends over 14 amino acids. CDR3 amino acids: CSASIPSSYNEQFF. The CDR3 DNA reads TGCAGTGCTAGTATTCCGAGCTCCTACAATGAGCAGTTCTTC.

The rearrangement uses TRBV6-2 or TRBV6-3 and TRBJ2-5; 10 nucleotides line up with TRBD2. This CDR3 has 19 residues. The V gene's germline CDR1 is MNHEY and CDR2 SVGEGT. Unmatched junction bases numbered 15, after V lost 0 bases and J lost 5 bases. Here the CDR3 DNA reads TGTGCCAGCAGTTACTCGATTAGGACTAGCGGCCTACCCGGGGAGACCCAGTACTTC. The encoded protein is CASSYSIRTSGLPGETQYF.

This chain links TRBV6-6 with TRBJ1-1, with 7 nucleotides matching TRBD1. The CDR3 runs 14 residues. Germline V gene lookup returns CDR1 MNHNY and CDR2 SVGAGI (reference sequence). V lost 6 bases to trimming and J lost 0 bases; unmatched junction nucleotides: 4. In DNA form, the CDR3 reads TGTGCCAGCAGACAGGGGATGTTGAACACTGAAGCTTTCTTT. Translation gives CASRQGMLNTEAFF.

V gene TRBV7-9 combines with J gene TRBJ2-1; 7 bases align to TRBD2. V lost 11 bases, J lost 1 base, and 2 bases stayed unmatched. This CDR3 has 12 amino acids. CDR1 SEHNR and CDR2 FQNEAQ come from the germline V gene (reference sequence). This CDR3 reads CAGGGSYNEQFF. DNA of the CDR3: TGTGCCGGGGGGGGATCCTACAATGAGCAGTTCTTC.

This rearrangement joins TRBV7-9 to TRBJ1-3, with D possibly TRBD1 on 6 matching bases. V lost 8 bases and J 2 bases, leaving 7 bases between the germline ends. This CDR3 contains 12 residues. Germline-derived CDR1 and CDR2 are SEHNR and FQNEAQ (reference sequence). The CDR3 loop is CASGQPGNTIYF. The DNA for the CDR3 is TGTGCCAGCGGACAGCCTGGAAACACCATATATTTT. Together with reference TRBV7-9 and TRBJ1-3, the CDR3 gives the full variable domain: DTGVSQNPRHKITKRGQNVTFRCDPISEHNRLYWYRQTLGQGPEFLTYFQNEAQLEKSRLLSDRFSAERPKGSFSTLEIQRTEQGDSAMYLCASGQPGNTIYFGEGSWLTVV.

The CDR3 loop reads CASRPDRVGNTIYF. Written as DNA, the CDR3 is TGTGCCAGCCGCCCTGACAGGGTGGGAAACACCATATATTTT. The chain recombines TRBV27 with TRBJ1-3; 7 bases fit TRBD1. This CDR3 has 14 amino acids. Germline V lookup: CDR1 MNHEY, CDR2 SMNVEV (reference sequence). Unmatched junction bases numbered 8, after V lost 8 bases and J lost 4 bases.

This clone has a single count. The J gene is TRBJ2-7, the V gene TRBV3-1 (or the pseudogene TRBV3-2), with D unclear. Trimming took 1 base from V and 0 from J, leaving 10 bases between them. The CDR3 covers 15 residues. CDR1 is LGHDT, CDR2 YNNKEL, per germline (reference sequence). The DNA of the CDR3 is TGTGCCAGCAGCCAAGCCCAAGGAGCCTCCTACGAGCAGTACTTC. The encoded protein is CASSQAQGASYEQYF.

The chain couples TRBV18 to TRBJ1-5, with unresolved D. Per germline, CDR1 KGHSH and CDR2 LQKENI. This CDR3 spans 16 amino acids. The germline V and J ends were trimmed by 3 bases and 0 bases, with 12 bases remaining between them. The CDR3 coding sequence is TGTGCCAGCTCACCCAATCCCGGGTTTAGCAATCAGCCCCAGCATTTT. Protein product: CASSPNPGFSNQPQHF. The whole variable domain, filled in from reference TRBV18 and TRBJ1-5, reads NAGVMQNPRHLVRRRGQEARLRCSPMKGHSHVYWYRQLPEEGLKFMVYLQKENIIDESGMPKERFSAEFPKEGPSILRIQQVVRGDSAAYFCASSPNPGFSNQPQHFGDGTRLSIL.